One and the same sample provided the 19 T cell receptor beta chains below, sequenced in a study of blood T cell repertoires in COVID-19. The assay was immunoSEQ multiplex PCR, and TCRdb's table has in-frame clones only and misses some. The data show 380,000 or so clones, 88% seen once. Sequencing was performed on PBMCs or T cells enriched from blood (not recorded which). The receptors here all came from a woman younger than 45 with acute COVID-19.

The CDR3 reads CASSDGRDRGRDTQYF. Written as DNA, the CDR3 is TGTGCCAGCAGTGATGGGAGGGACAGGGGGCGGGATACGCAGTATTTT. The rearrangement uses TRBV2 and TRBJ2-3, with TRBD1 matching over 12 bases. The CDR3 runs 16 residues. Germline values: CDR1 SNHLY, CDR2 FYNNEI. V trimming: 3 bases; J trimming: 6 bases; junction bases outside the gene matches: 7.

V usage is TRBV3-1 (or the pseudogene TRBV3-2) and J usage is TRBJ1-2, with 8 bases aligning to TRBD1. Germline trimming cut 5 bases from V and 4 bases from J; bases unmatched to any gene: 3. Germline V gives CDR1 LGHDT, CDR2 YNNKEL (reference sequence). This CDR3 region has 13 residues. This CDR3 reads CASSTTGVYGYTF. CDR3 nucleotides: TGTGCCAGCAGCACGACAGGGGTCTATGGCTACACCTTC.

CDR3 protein: CASSEAAEKLFF. CDR3 DNA sequence: TGTGCCAGCAGTGAAGCAGCGGAAAAACTGTTTTTT. The chain employs TRBV2 and TRBJ1-4, with D unclear. Germline CDR1 is SNHLY and CDR2 is FYNNEI. The CDR3 covers 12 residues. Trimming left V 0 bases short and J 8 bases short, with 4 bases between.

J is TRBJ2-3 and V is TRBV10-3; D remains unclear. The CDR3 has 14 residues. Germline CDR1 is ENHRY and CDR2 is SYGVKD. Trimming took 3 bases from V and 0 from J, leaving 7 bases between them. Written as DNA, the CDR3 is TGTGCCATCAGTGACCGGTCTAGCACAGATACGCAGTATTTT. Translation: CAISDRSSTDTQYF.

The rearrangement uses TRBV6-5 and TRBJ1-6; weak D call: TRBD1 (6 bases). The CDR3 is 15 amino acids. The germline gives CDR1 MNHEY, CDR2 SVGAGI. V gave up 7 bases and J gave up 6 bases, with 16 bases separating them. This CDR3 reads CASMAGGVGNSPLHF. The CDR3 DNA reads TGTGCCAGCATGGCGGGGGGCGTTGGTAATTCACCCCTCCACTTT.

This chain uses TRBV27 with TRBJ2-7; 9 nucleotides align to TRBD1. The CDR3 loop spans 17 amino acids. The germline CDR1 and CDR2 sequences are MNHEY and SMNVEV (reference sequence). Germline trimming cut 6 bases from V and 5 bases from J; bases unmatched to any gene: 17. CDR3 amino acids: CASRGTGYEGTSHEQYF. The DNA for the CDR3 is TGTGCCAGCAGGGGGACAGGGTACGAGGGTACCTCACACGAGCAGTACTTC.

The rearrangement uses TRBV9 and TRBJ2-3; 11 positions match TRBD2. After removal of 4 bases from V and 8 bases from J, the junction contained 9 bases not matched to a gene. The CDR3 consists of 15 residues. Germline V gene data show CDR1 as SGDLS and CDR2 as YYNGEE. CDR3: CASSPVGSGRGTQYF. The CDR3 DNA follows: TGTGCCAGCAGCCCCGTGGGTAGCGGGAGGGGTACGCAGTATTTT.

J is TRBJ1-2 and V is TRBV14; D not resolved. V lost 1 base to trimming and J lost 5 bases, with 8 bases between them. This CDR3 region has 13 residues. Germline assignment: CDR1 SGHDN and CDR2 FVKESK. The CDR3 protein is CASSQGIGYGYTF. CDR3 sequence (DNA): TGTGCCAGCAGCCAAGGAATCGGGTATGGCTACACCTTC. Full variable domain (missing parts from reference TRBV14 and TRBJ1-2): EAGVTQFPSHSVIEKGQTVTLRCDPISGHDNLYWYRRVMGKEIKFLLHFVKESKQDESGMPNNRFLAERTGGTYSTLKVQPAELEDSGVYFCASSQGIGYGYTFGSGTRLTVV.

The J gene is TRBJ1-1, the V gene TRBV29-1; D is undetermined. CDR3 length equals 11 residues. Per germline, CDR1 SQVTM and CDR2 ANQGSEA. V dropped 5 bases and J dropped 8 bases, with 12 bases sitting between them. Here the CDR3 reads CSVYRGLEAFF. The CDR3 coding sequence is TGCAGCGTTTACCGGGGTCTAGAAGCTTTCTTT.

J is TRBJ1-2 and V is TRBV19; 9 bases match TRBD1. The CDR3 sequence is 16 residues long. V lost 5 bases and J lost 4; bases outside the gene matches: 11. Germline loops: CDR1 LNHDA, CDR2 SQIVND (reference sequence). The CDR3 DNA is TGTGCCAGTAGTGCACAGGGGGCTCAGATCCTCTATGGCTACACCTTC. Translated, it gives CASSAQGAQILYGYTF.

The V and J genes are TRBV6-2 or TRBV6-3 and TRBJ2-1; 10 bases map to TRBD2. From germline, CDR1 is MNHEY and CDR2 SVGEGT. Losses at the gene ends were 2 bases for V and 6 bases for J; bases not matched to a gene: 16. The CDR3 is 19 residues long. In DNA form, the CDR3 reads TGTGCCAGCAGTTACCGGGGTAACCTACTAGCGGGGACCCCCAATGAGCAGTTCTTC. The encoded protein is CASSYRGNLLAGTPNEQFF.

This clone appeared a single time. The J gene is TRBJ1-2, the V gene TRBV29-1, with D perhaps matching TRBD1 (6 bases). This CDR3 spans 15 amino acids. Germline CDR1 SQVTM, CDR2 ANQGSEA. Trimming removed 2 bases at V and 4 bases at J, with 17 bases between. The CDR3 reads CSVELPRQEPYGYTF. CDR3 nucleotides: TGCAGCGTTGAACTACCCCGACAGGAGCCCTATGGCTACACCTTC.

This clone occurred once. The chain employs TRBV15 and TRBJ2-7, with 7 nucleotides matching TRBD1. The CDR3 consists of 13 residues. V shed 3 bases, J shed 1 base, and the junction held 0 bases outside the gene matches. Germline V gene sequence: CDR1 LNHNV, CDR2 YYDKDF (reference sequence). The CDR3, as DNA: TGTGCCACCAGCAGGGACAGGTCCTACGAGCAGTACTTC. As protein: CATSRDRSYEQYF.

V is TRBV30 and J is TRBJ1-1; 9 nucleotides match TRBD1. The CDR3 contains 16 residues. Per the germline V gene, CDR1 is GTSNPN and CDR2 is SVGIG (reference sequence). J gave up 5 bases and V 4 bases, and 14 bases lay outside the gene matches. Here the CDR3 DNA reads TGTGCCTGGAATGTTATACACAGGGGGCCAGTTACTGAAGCTTTCTTT. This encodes CAWNVIHRGPVTEAFF.

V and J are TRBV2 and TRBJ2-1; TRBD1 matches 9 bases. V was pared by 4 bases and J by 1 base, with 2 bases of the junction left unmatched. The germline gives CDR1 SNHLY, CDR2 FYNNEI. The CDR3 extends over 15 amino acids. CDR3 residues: CASSGDRGSYNEQFF. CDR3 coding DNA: TGTGCCAGCAGTGGTGACAGGGGGTCCTACAATGAGCAGTTCTTC.

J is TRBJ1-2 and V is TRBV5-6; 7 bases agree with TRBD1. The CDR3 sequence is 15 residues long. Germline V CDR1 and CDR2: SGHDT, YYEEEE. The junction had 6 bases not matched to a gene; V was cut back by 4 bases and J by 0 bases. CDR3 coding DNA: TGTGCCAGCAGCCTTGGACAGGCAGCTAACTATGGCTACACCTTC. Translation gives CASSLGQAANYGYTF.

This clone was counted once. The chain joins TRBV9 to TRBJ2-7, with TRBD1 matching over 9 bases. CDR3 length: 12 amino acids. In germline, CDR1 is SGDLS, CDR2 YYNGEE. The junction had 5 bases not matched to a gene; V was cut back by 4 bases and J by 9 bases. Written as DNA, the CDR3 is TGTGCCAGCAGCAATGACAGGGGGAGGCAGTACTTC. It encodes CASSNDRGRQYF. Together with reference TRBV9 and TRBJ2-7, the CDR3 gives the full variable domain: DSGVTQTPKHLITATGQRVTLRCSPRSGDLSVYWYQQSLDQGLQFLIQYYNGEERAKGNILERFSAQQFPDLHSELNLSSLELGDSALYFCASSNDRGRQYFGPGTRLTVT.

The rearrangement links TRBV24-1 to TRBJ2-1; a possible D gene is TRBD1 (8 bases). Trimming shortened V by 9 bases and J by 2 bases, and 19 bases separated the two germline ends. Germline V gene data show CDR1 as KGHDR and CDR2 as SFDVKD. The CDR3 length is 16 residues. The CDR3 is CATGGRTGRAYNEQFF. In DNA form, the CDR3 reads TGTGCCACCGGAGGAAGGACAGGGAGGGCCTACAATGAGCAGTTCTTC.

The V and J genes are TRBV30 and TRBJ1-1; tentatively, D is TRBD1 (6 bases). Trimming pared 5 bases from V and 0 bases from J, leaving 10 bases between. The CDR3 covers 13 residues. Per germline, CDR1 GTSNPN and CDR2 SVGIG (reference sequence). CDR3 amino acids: CAWWTVMNTEAFF. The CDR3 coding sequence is TGTGCCTGGTGGACAGTAATGAACACTGAAGCTTTCTTT.